A single T cell receptor (beta chain) is shown here with its context. Its antigen specificity is not known. Base qualities were left out, and no much larger clone turns up one base away. Participants in the prospective study were aged roughly 18 to 100 years, lived in 20 to 30 United States geographic areas, and enrolled through a virtual design. To assign participants to cohorts, the prospective study relied on clinical history that participants themselves reported in a screening survey and a study questionnaire. Mobile phlebotomists in the prospective study collected whole blood, serum and a nasopharyngeal or oropharyngeal swab from every participant. Over a roughly two-month period, participants in the prospective study had the option of providing additional blood draws and questionnaires. Before DNA extraction, prospective study blood samples were shipped either frozen or at room temperature.

This sample was included in a study of blood T cell repertoires in COVID-19 (dated by TCRdb to the early 2020s). About the investigation overall: ImmuneRACE Cohort 3 recovered participants were defined by two consecutive negative NP/OP PCR tests, healthcare professional clearance, or symptom resolution. The repertoires were released in a freely available public database meant as a resource for research on the immune response to SARS-CoV-2. Samples were obtained from the ongoing ImmuneRACE study (first 160 participants) and from roughly 1,300 subjects provided by 6 global collaborators. Subjects who had been exposed to COVID-19, were actively infected with it, or had recovered from it provided the deeply sampled blood TCRbeta repertoires that made up the dataset. The prospective study material was composed of cDNA or gDNA derived from T cells, B-cell-depleted T cells, or PBMCs. Where available, HLA class I and class II types were obtained from metadata supplied by the sample provider rather than from assay-based typing. Collaborator samples came from the United States, Italy and Spain and covered acute and convalescent phases of COVID-19. The sample metadata nearly always contained a de-identified subject ID, COVID-19 status, age in years and sex. Here is what the overall study found, with its caveats: Clinical and demographic metadata were provided uncurated, with the amount varying by source and participant.

Including the terminal cysteine and phenylalanine, the CDR3 comprises 15 residues. Here the CDR3 DNA is all that survives: 45 bases in frame from base 1. Germline trimming: 3 bases from V, 5 bases from J; junction bases outside gene matches: 4. Reading the germline V gene gives CDR1 KGHSH and CDR2 LQKENI. TCRbeta CDR3 regions were amplified from genomic DNA by means of the immunoSEQ Assay, a bias-controlled multiplex PCR. The published analysis was carried out like this. The number of nucleated cells in each sample was estimated by amplification of reference gene primers within the assay. To quantify the absolute abundance of each unique TCRbeta CDR3 rearrangement, sequence reads were collapsed and filtered. For each sample, productive Simpson clonality was calculated as the square root of Simpson's diversity index across productive rearrangements. The clones in this table, taken by TCRdb from immuneACCESS, are in-frame only. Not every clone is retained; where verified, under half of the shortfall comes from an unresolved V gene, and the cause of the rest is unknown. The DNA was the basis for D and trimming; V, J and clone size are from that table. The sample table holds about 170,000 clones, of which 70% to 85% were seen once. The top ten clones comprise around a fifth of the sample.

The material sequenced was PBMCs or T cells enriched from blood (not recorded which). This receptor chain uses TRBV18 and TRBJ1-4, and TRBD1 aligns with 9 junction nucleotides. The sequence came from a woman aged 70 to 79 in a cohort exposed to, infected with or recovered from COVID-19 (not recorded which). In nucleotides, the sequence is TGTGCCAGCTCACCTACCGGGACAGGGAATGAAAAACTGTTTTTT. Its translation is CASSPTGTGNEKLFF.